Presented here are 19 T cell receptor beta chains from one specimen sequenced in a study of shared clonotypes between healthy human individuals. Assay: immunoSEQ multiplex PCR; the TCRdb copy retains only in-frame clones and omits some. Of approximately 2.1 million clones listed, approximately 95% are singletons. Sequenced sample: naive CD4+ T cells from PBMCs. Specified subset: CD45RA+ positively selected. All receptors come from a man aged 18 to 29 in good health. Some clones in this sample may be carry-over from other donors' samples.

As for this clone: Other DNA sequences in this specimen translate into the identical CDR3. The chain recombines TRBV18 with TRBJ1-1; D gene unclear. The CDR3 loop spans 14 amino acids. The germline gives CDR1 KGHSH, CDR2 LQKENI. Trimming pared 4 bases from V and 2 bases from J, leaving 11 bases between. CDR3 nucleotide sequence: TGTGCCAGCTCACAGGGCCGCTCCAACACTGAAGCTTTCTTT. Translated, it gives CASSQGRSNTEAFF.

Of note for this clone: This sample includes further DNA sequences coding for the same CDR3. The CDR3 coding sequence is TGTGCCAGCAGCGTGGCAGCGGGCACAGATACGCAGTATTTT. Protein: CASSVAAGTDTQYF. This rearrangement joins TRBV9 to TRBJ2-3; possibly TRBD2 for D (5 bases). V lost 2 bases, J lost 1 base, and 8 bases lay in between. Germline V gene lookup returns CDR1 SGDLS and CDR2 YYNGEE. This CDR3 is 14 amino acids long.

This rearrangement joins TRBV10-3 to TRBJ2-2; D call uncertain. The CDR3 is made up of 11 amino acids. From germline, CDR1 is ENHRY and CDR2 SYGVKD. With 10 bases removed from V and 5 bases from J, the gap between germline ends came to 8 bases. The chain's CDR3 is CATERTGELFF. In nucleotides, the CDR3 is TGTGCCACCGAGAGGACCGGGGAGCTGTTTTTT.

This chain uses TRBV5-4 with TRBJ2-6; tentative D call: TRBD2 (6 bases). The V end was cut by 1 base, the J end by 7 bases, with 9 bases between. Germline CDR1 and CDR2: SGHNT and YYREEE (reference sequence). The CDR3 has 14 amino acids. CDR3 in amino acids: CASSLWGVANVLTF. The CDR3 DNA reads as TGTGCCAGCAGCTTGTGGGGGGTAGCCAACGTCCTGACTTTC.

The chain employs TRBV7-9 and TRBJ1-5, with TRBD1 as a possible D gene (5 bases). V was cut by 11 bases and J by 2 bases, with 13 bases left in between. The germline gives CDR1 SEHNR, CDR2 FQNEAQ (reference sequence). This CDR3 contains 13 residues. The CDR3 protein is CAASGGGNQPQHF. Written as DNA, the CDR3 is TGTGCCGCTAGTGGGGGAGGCAATCAGCCCCAGCATTTT.

The V and J genes are TRBV28 and TRBJ2-5; D is ambiguous. TRBJ2-7 explains the end of the DNA better; the J call may be wrong. This CDR3 is 11 amino acids long. The germline V gene encodes CDR1 MDHEN and CDR2 SYDVKM. CDR3 loop: CASSSRYEQYF. The CDR3, as DNA: TGTGCCAGCAGTTCCAGGTACGAGCAGTACTTC.

Worth noting for this clone: The same CDR3 is also encoded by other DNA sequences in this sample. The rearrangement joins TRBV5-1 to TRBJ1-1; D gene unclear. Germline V gives CDR1 SGHRS, CDR2 YFSETQ. Trimming cost V 1 base and J 0 bases, with 10 bases left between them. CDR3 size: 15 residues. The CDR3 reads CASSLTGPMNTEAFF. CDR3 nucleotides: TGCGCCAGCAGCTTGACTGGGCCTATGAACACTGAAGCTTTCTTT.

Only one count was recorded for this clone. The V and J genes are TRBV20-1 and TRBJ2-7; D might be TRBD1 or TRBD2, each matching 5 bases. V was cut by 4 bases and J by 6 bases, with 7 bases left in between. The CDR3 extends over 10 amino acids. Per germline, CDR1 DFQATT and CDR2 SNEGSKA (reference sequence). The CDR3 DNA reads as TGCAGTGCTACGGGGACCGAGCAGTACTTC. This sequence encodes CSATGTEQYF.

V gene TRBV7-6 combines with J gene TRBJ2-7, with 12 bases matching TRBD2. The CDR3 runs to 17 residues. Per germline, CDR1 SGHVS and CDR2 FNYEAQ. J gave up 0 bases and V 5 bases, and 8 bases lay outside the gene matches. CDR3 bases: TGTGCCAGCAGCCGTGGGACTAGCGGGTCCAGCTCCTACGAGCAGTACTTC. This sequence encodes CASSRGTSGSSSYEQYF.

The chain has TRBV6-5 and TRBJ1-1; 10 bases are shared with TRBD1. V shed 7 bases and J 6 bases; nucleotides not matched to a gene: 8. Germline loops: CDR1 MNHEY, CDR2 SVGAGI. The CDR3 has 14 residues. CDR3 sequence: CASTGRDRGSEAFF. In nucleotides, the CDR3 is TGTGCCAGCACCGGCCGGGACAGGGGTTCTGAAGCTTTCTTT.

The chain combines TRBV19 with TRBJ1-3; D perhaps matches TRBD1 (6 bases). This CDR3 comprises 14 residues. V gave up 3 bases and J gave up 5 bases, with 11 bases separating them. CDR1 LNHDA and CDR2 SQIVND come from the germline V gene (reference sequence). The CDR3 DNA sequence: TGTGCCAGTAGTATCCTCCAGGGGAGAAACACCATATATTTT. Its translation: CASSILQGRNTIYF. The full variable domain, completed using reference TRBV19 and TRBJ1-3, is DGGITQSPKYLFRKEGQNVTLSCEQNLNHDAMYWYRQDPGQGLRLIYYSQIVNDFQKGDIAEGYSVSREKKESFPLTVTSAQKNPTAFYLCASSILQGRNTIYFGEGSWLTVV.

This sequence joins TRBV5-6 and TRBJ2-1; D gene ambiguous. The germline V gene encodes CDR1 SGHDT and CDR2 YYEEEE. Trimming removed 0 bases from V and 0 bases from J, with 10 bases in between. CDR3 length: 16 residues. DNA of the CDR3: TGTGCCAGCAGCTTGGCAACCGCCAGCTCCTACAATGAGCAGTTCTTC. Translating it yields CASSLATASSYNEQFF.

The chain is built from TRBV19 and TRBJ2-2, with 7 bases fitting TRBD1. The J segment lost 5 bases and the V segment lost 7 bases, leaving 10 bases of the junction unmatched. CDR1 and CDR2 from the germline V gene are LNHDA and SQIVND (reference sequence). This CDR3 region has 15 residues. Here the CDR3 reads CASTADRSITGELFF. The CDR3 nucleotides read TGTGCCAGTACCGCGGACAGGAGTATTACCGGGGAGCTGTTTTTT.

This chain connects TRBV27 to TRBJ1-1, with a weak D call TRBD1 (5 bases). Trimming pared 6 bases from V and 5 bases from J, leaving 16 bases between. CDR3 length: 14 amino acids. Germline lookup yields CDR1 MNHEY and CDR2 SMNVEV (reference sequence). This CDR3 is CASRSGLGGTEAFF. The CDR3, as DNA: TGTGCCAGCAGGTCGGGACTGGGGGGAACTGAAGCTTTCTTT.

To note about this clone: This sample also contains other DNA sequences that code for the same CDR3. This CDR3 is CASSLRAGMNTEAFF. The CDR3 DNA is TGTGCCAGCAGCTTACGTGCAGGGATGAACACTGAAGCTTTCTTT. The chain couples TRBV11-2 to TRBJ1-1; perhaps TRBD1 as D (5 bases). Germline CDR1 and CDR2: SGHAT and FQNNGV. CDR3 length equals 15 residues. Between the trimmed V and J ends, which lost 2 bases and 0 bases, there was a span of 10 bases.

The chain employs TRBV27 and TRBJ2-7; TRBD1 agrees at 7 bases. This CDR3 region has 15 residues. CDR1 and CDR2 (germline): MNHEY, SMNVEV (reference sequence). V lost 3 bases and J lost 3; bases outside the gene matches: 8. The CDR3 sequence is CASSFTRDSGYEQYF. The CDR3 coding sequence is TGTGCCAGCAGTTTCACCCGGGACAGCGGCTACGAGCAGTACTTC.

J is TRBJ2-1 and V is TRBV2; TRBD2 matches at 8 bases. The CDR3 is made up of 16 amino acids. Germline values: CDR1 SNHLY, CDR2 FYNNEI. The V gene end was trimmed by 6 bases and the J gene end by 1 base; junction bases not matched to a gene: 8. CDR3 DNA sequence: TGTGCCAGCAGGAGGGAGGCGGGGGGATCCTACAATGAGCAGTTCTTC. The encoded protein is CASRREAGGSYNEQFF. The full variable domain, in which reference TRBV2 and TRBJ2-1 provide the parts outside the CDR3, is EPEVTQTPSHQVTQMGQEVILRCVPISNHLYFYWYRQILGQKVEFLVSFYNNEISEKSEIFDDQFSVERPDGSNFTLKIRSTKLEDSAMYFCASRREAGGSYNEQFFGPGTRLTVL.

This sequence joins TRBV4-2 and TRBJ2-5; D is perhaps TRBD2 (6 bases). The V end was cut by 4 bases, the J end by 1 base, with 10 bases between. The CDR3 has 14 residues. Germline-derived CDR1 and CDR2 are LGHNA and YNFKEQ. CDR3 in DNA: TGTGCCAGCAGCCTCCGGGACTCCCAAGAGACCCAGTACTTC. Protein sequence: CASSLRDSQETQYF.

The rearrangement uses TRBV30 and TRBJ2-1; no clear D gene. The V end lost 0 bases, the J end lost 11 bases, and 11 bases lay between the germline ends. The CDR3 has 12 amino acids. The germline gives CDR1 GTSNPN, CDR2 SVGIG (reference sequence). The CDR3 protein is CAWSVPGEKQFF. CDR3 in DNA: TGTGCCTGGAGTGTACCGGGTGAGAAGCAGTTCTTC.